The rows below give T cell receptor beta chains drawn from one sample of a study of blood T cell repertoires in COVID-19. Method: immunoSEQ multiplex PCR; TCRdb's copy keeps in-frame clones and lacks some. Among about 58,000 clones listed, more than 60% were seen once. Sequenced sample: peripheral blood. These receptors were obtained from a human donor in a cohort sampled during active COVID-19. CDR3s include the opening cysteine and the closing phenylalanine or tryptophan. Each record gives: V gene, D gene, J gene, clone size, CDR3 protein, CDR3 DNA. D genes are given only for firm matches. Clone size appears in some rows only: once, few, many, or a class for an expanded clone.

v_call: TRBV9; d_call: TRBD2; j_call: TRBJ2-3; clone_size: .; cdr3_aa: CASSDPGLADTQYF; cdr3_nt: TGTGCCAGCAGCGACCCGGGACTAGCGGATACGCAGTATTTT
v_call: TRBV7-2; d_call: .; j_call: TRBJ1-1; clone_size: .; cdr3_aa: CASSLSGVTEAFF; cdr3_nt: TGTGCCAGCAGCTTATCGGGGGTCACTGAAGCTTTCTTT
v_call: TRBV28; d_call: TRBD1; j_call: TRBJ1-5; clone_size: .; cdr3_aa: CASRWDRVGDQPQHF; cdr3_nt: TGTGCCAGCAGGTGGGACAGGGTCGGCGATCAGCCCCAGCATTTT
v_call: TRBV10-3; d_call: .; j_call: TRBJ2-7; clone_size: .; cdr3_aa: CAISDPRRGHYEQYF; cdr3_nt: TGTGCCATCAGTGATCCAAGGAGGGGTCACTACGAGCAGTACTTC
v_call: TRBV12-3/TRBV12-4; d_call: .; j_call: TRBJ2-7; clone_size: .; cdr3_aa: CASARLGSEQYF; cdr3_nt: TGTGCCAGCGCCCGCCTGGGGAGCGAGCAGTACTTC
v_call: TRBV7-2; d_call: TRBD1; j_call: TRBJ1-2; clone_size: .; cdr3_aa: CASSSYGQGAIGYTF; cdr3_nt: TGTGCCAGCAGCTCCTATGGACAGGGGGCAATAGGCTACACCTTC
v_call: TRBV19; d_call: TRBD2; j_call: TRBJ2-7; clone_size: few; cdr3_aa: CASSSVLAVPYEQYF; cdr3_nt: TGTGCCAGTAGTTCGGTCCTAGCGGTCCCCTACGAGCAGTACTTC
v_call: TRBV11-3; d_call: TRBD1; j_call: TRBJ1-1; clone_size: .; cdr3_aa: CASSHGTGVNTEAFF; cdr3_nt: TGTGCCAGCAGCCATGGGACAGGGGTAAACACTGAAGCTTTCTTT
v_call: TRBV4-3; d_call: .; j_call: TRBJ1-2; clone_size: .; cdr3_aa: CASSLVGTGFFGYTF; cdr3_nt: TGCGCCAGCAGCCTGGTCGGTACAGGGTTTTTCGGCTACACCTTC
v_call: TRBV7-9; d_call: .; j_call: TRBJ2-5; clone_size: .; cdr3_aa: CASSLAHGGETQYF; cdr3_nt: TGTGCCAGCAGCTTAGCGCATGGGGGGGAGACCCAGTACTTC
v_call: TRBV6-5; d_call: .; j_call: TRBJ1-5; clone_size: .; cdr3_aa: CASSYSEFSNQPQHF; cdr3_nt: TGTGCCAGCAGTTACTCTGAGTTTAGCAATCAGCCCCAGCATTTT
v_call: TRBV3-1/TRBV3-2; d_call: TRBD2; j_call: TRBJ2-1; clone_size: .; cdr3_aa: CASSPREVNYNEQFF; cdr3_nt: TGTGCCAGCAGCCCCCGGGAGGTAAACTACAATGAGCAGTTCTTC
v_call: TRBV27; d_call: .; j_call: TRBJ1-6; clone_size: .; cdr3_aa: CASSPQQVSYNSPLHF; cdr3_nt: TGTGCCAGCAGTCCCCAGCAGGTCTCCTATAATTCACCCCTCCACTTT
v_call: TRBV6-5; d_call: TRBD1; j_call: TRBJ1-2; clone_size: .; cdr3_aa: CASTRTGSNYGYTF; cdr3_nt: TGTGCCAGCACTCGGACAGGTTCTAACTATGGCTACACCTTC
v_call: TRBV3-1/TRBV3-2; d_call: TRBD1; j_call: TRBJ2-6; clone_size: .; cdr3_aa: CASRVTGGIPGANVLTF; cdr3_nt: TGTGCCAGCAGGGTAACAGGGGGGATCCCTGGGGCCAACGTCCTGACTTTC
v_call: TRBV4-1; d_call: TRBD1; j_call: TRBJ2-6; clone_size: .; cdr3_aa: CASSQRHQGAAGANVLTF; cdr3_nt: TGCGCCAGCAGCCAACGGCATCAGGGGGCGGCTGGGGCCAACGTCCTGACTTTC
v_call: TRBV9; d_call: .; j_call: TRBJ1-4; clone_size: .; cdr3_aa: CASSASKGLLYEKLFF; cdr3_nt: TGTGCCAGCAGCGCCTCGAAGGGACTGCTTTATGAAAAACTGTTTTTT
v_call: TRBV4-2; d_call: TRBD1; j_call: TRBJ2-7; clone_size: .; cdr3_aa: CASSQEPGTGPGGQYF; cdr3_nt: TGTGCCAGCAGCCAAGAGCCCGGGACAGGGCCAGGGGGGCAGTACTTC
v_call: TRBV7-9; d_call: TRBD1; j_call: TRBJ2-7; clone_size: few; cdr3_aa: CASDTGQPSYEQYF; cdr3_nt: TGTGCCAGCGACACGGGACAGCCGTCCTACGAGCAGTACTTC
v_call: TRBV29-1; d_call: TRBD2; j_call: TRBJ2-1; clone_size: medium-sized; cdr3_aa: CSVERGGYNEQFF; cdr3_nt: TGCAGCGTTGAACGGGGGGGGTACAATGAGCAGTTCTTC
v_call: TRBV6-6; d_call: TRBD1; j_call: TRBJ2-7; clone_size: .; cdr3_aa: CASSRGQGGRYEQYF; cdr3_nt: TGTGCCAGCAGCCGCGGACAGGGAGGACGGTACGAGCAGTACTTC
v_call: TRBV27; d_call: .; j_call: TRBJ2-5; clone_size: few; cdr3_aa: CASSLGGPVETQYF; cdr3_nt: TGTGCCAGCAGTTTGGGAGGACCGGTGGAGACCCAGTACTTC
v_call: TRBV7-8; d_call: TRBD2; j_call: TRBJ2-5; clone_size: .; cdr3_aa: CASSFDLAGGQETQYF; cdr3_nt: TGTGCCAGCAGCTTCGATCTAGCGGGGGGACAAGAGACCCAGTACTTC
v_call: TRBV23-1; d_call: .; j_call: TRBJ2-1; clone_size: .; cdr3_aa: CASSQSKRGRNYNEQFF; cdr3_nt: TGCGCCAGCAGTCAATCGAAGCGTGGGAGGAACTACAATGAGCAGTTCTTC
v_call: TRBV21-1; d_call: .; j_call: TRBJ1-6; clone_size: .; cdr3_aa: CASSKVGTPGDSPLHF; cdr3_nt: TGTGCCAGCAGCAAAGTTGGAACTCCAGGGGATTCACCCCTCCACTTT
v_call: TRBV12-3/TRBV12-4; d_call: TRBD1; j_call: TRBJ1-2; clone_size: .; cdr3_aa: CASKYGRGYGYTF; cdr3_nt: TGTGCCAGCAAATACGGCAGGGGGTATGGCTACACCTTC
v_call: TRBV6-6; d_call: .; j_call: TRBJ1-1; clone_size: few; cdr3_aa: CASSYLQVNTEAFF; cdr3_nt: TGTGCCAGCAGTTACCTCCAGGTGAACACTGAAGCTTTCTTT
v_call: TRBV30; d_call: .; j_call: TRBJ1-1; clone_size: .; cdr3_aa: CAWSVQENTEAFF; cdr3_nt: TGTGCCTGGAGTGTACAGGAGAACACTGAAGCTTTCTTT
v_call: TRBV4-3; d_call: .; j_call: TRBJ2-7; clone_size: .; cdr3_aa: CASSQDADHSYEQYF; cdr3_nt: TGCGCCAGCAGCCAAGATGCGGATCACTCCTACGAGCAGTACTTC
v_call: TRBV25-1; d_call: .; j_call: TRBJ2-1; clone_size: .; cdr3_aa: CASSAYNEQFF; cdr3_nt: TGTGCCAGCAGTGCTTACAATGAGCAGTTCTTC
v_call: TRBV5-6; d_call: TRBD1; j_call: TRBJ2-7; clone_size: .; cdr3_aa: CASSLGDRTTYEQYF; cdr3_nt: TGTGCCAGCAGCTTGGGGGACAGGACGACCTACGAGCAGTACTTC
v_call: TRBV4-3; d_call: .; j_call: TRBJ2-7; clone_size: .; cdr3_aa: CASSRDRNYEQYF; cdr3_nt: TGCGCCAGCAGCCGCGACAGGAACTACGAGCAGTACTTC
v_call: TRBV4-1; d_call: .; j_call: TRBJ1-1; clone_size: .; cdr3_aa: CASSQAPYTEAFF; cdr3_nt: TGCGCCAGCAGCCAAGCCCCGTACACTGAAGCTTTCTTT
v_call: TRBV3-1/TRBV3-2; d_call: .; j_call: TRBJ1-3; clone_size: .; cdr3_aa: CASSIRTVTGSGNTIYF; cdr3_nt: TGTGCCAGCAGCATAAGGACAGTAACTGGCTCTGGAAACACCATATATTTT
v_call: TRBV7-8; d_call: .; j_call: TRBJ1-1; clone_size: .; cdr3_aa: CASNSLMDTEAFF; cdr3_nt: TGTGCCAGCAACTCCCTGATGGACACTGAAGCTTTCTTT
v_call: TRBV9; d_call: .; j_call: TRBJ1-2; clone_size: .; cdr3_aa: CASSAGQIYGYTF; cdr3_nt: TGTGCCAGCAGCGCCGGACAGATATATGGCTACACCTTC
v_call: TRBV27; d_call: TRBD1; j_call: TRBJ2-7; clone_size: once; cdr3_aa: CASSYSGTGSLEQYF; cdr3_nt: TGTGCCAGCAGTTACTCCGGGACAGGGTCCCTCGAGCAGTACTTC
v_call: TRBV6-2/TRBV6-3; d_call: .; j_call: TRBJ2-7; clone_size: .; cdr3_aa: CASSYYIIGMVRSYEQYF; cdr3_nt: TGTGCCAGCAGTTACTACATTATCGGGATGGTTCGAAGTTACGAGCAGTACTTC
v_call: TRBV7-9; d_call: .; j_call: TRBJ1-4; clone_size: .; cdr3_aa: CASSSVGGGGNEKLFF; cdr3_nt: TGTGCCAGCAGCTCCGTAGGGGGGGGCGGTAATGAAAAACTGTTTTTT
v_call: TRBV7-9; d_call: .; j_call: TRBJ1-1; clone_size: few; cdr3_aa: CASSWNRETEAFF; cdr3_nt: TGTGCCAGCAGCTGGAACAGGGAAACTGAAGCTTTCTTT
v_call: TRBV2; d_call: TRBD1; j_call: TRBJ2-7; clone_size: .; cdr3_aa: CASTAWDRASGQYF; cdr3_nt: TGTGCCAGCACCGCCTGGGACAGGGCCTCAGGGCAGTACTTC
v_call: TRBV27; d_call: .; j_call: TRBJ2-7; clone_size: .; cdr3_aa: CASTPNTASYEQYF; cdr3_nt: TGTGCCAGCACACCTAATACAGCTTCCTACGAGCAGTACTTC
v_call: TRBV25-1; d_call: .; j_call: TRBJ1-1; clone_size: .; cdr3_aa: CASRLNSEAFF; cdr3_nt: TGTGCCAGCAGACTCAACAGTGAAGCTTTCTTT
v_call: TRBV10-3; d_call: .; j_call: TRBJ2-7; clone_size: .; cdr3_aa: CAISGAGNEQYF; cdr3_nt: TGTGCCATCAGTGGGGCAGGAAACGAGCAGTACTTC